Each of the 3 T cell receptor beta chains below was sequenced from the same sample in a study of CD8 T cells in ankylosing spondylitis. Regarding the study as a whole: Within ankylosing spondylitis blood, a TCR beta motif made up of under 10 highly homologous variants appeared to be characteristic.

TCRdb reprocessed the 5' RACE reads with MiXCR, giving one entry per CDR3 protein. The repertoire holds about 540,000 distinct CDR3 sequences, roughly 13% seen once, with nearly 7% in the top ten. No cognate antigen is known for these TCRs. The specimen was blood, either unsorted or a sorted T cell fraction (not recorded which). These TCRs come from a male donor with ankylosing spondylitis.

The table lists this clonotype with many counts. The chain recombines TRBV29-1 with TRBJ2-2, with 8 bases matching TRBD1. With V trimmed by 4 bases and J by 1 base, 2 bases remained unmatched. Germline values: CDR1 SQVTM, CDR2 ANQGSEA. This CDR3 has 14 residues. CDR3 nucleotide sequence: TGCAGCGTTGCGGACAGGGTGAACACCGGGGAGCTGTTTTTT. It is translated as CSVADRVNTGELFF.

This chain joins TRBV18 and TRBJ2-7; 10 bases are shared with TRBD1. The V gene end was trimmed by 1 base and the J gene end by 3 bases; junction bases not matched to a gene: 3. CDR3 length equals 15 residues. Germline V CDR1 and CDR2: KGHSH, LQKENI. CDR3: CASSPRQGAGYEQYV. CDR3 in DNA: TGTGCCAGCTCACCACGACAGGGGGCTGGCTACGAGCAGTACGTC.

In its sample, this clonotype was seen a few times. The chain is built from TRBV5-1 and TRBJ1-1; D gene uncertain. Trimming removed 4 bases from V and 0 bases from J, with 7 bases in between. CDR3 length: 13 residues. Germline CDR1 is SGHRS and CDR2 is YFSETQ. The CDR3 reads CASSGRMNTEAFF. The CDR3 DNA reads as TGCGCCAGCAGCGGACGGATGAACACTGAAGCTTTCTTT. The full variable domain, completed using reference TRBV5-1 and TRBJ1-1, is KAGVTQTPRYLIKTRGQQVTLSCSPISGHRSVSWYQQTPGQGLQFLFEYFSETQRNKGNFPGRFSGRQFSNSRSEMNVSTLELGDSALYLCASSGRMNTEAFFGQGTRLTVV.